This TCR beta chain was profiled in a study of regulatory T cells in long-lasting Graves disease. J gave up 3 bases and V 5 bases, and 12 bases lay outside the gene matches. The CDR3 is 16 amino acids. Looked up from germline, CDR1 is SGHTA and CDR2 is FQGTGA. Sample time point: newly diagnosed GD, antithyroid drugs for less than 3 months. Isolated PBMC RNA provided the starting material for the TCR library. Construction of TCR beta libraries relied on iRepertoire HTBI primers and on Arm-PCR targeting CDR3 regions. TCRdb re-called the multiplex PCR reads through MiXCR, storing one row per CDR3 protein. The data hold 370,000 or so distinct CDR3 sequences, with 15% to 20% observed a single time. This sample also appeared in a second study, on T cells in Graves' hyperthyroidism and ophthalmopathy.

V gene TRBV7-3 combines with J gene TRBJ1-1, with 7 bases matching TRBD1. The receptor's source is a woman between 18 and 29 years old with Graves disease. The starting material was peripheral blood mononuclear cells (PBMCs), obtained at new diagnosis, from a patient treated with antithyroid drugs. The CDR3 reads CASSPTDRVYDTEAFF. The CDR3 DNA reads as TGTGCCAGCAGCCCCACCGACAGGGTGTACGACACTGAAGCTTTCTTT.